These T cell receptor beta chains were read from a single sample in a study of T cells in Graves' hyperthyroidism and ophthalmopathy. TCRdb called the multiplex PCR reads again in MiXCR, with one record for every CDR3 protein. This sample has under 400,000 distinct CDR3 sequences, with 13% found just once. The sample was blood. The receptors originated from a woman aged 18-35 years with Graves' hyperthyroidism. Both conserved end residues are part of each CDR3. D genes are given only for firm matches. The listing skips clone size in some rows; elsewhere it reads once, few, many or a size class.

abundance | j_gene | d_gene | v_gene | CDR3aa | CDR3nt
many | TRBJ2-7 | TRBD2 | TRBV20-1 | CSARASASGRAGEQYF | TGCAGTGCTAGAGCTTCGGCTAGCGGGAGGGCCGGTGAGCAGTACTTC
many | TRBJ2-5 | TRBD1 | TRBV30 | CAWSLGQGQETQYF | TGTGCCTGGAGCTTAGGACAGGGACAAGAGACCCAGTACTTC
- | TRBJ2-7 | - | TRBV7-8 | CASHPGGGNEQYF | TGTGCCAGCCATCCCGGGGGCGGTAACGAGCAGTACTTC
few | TRBJ2-3 | - | TRBV12-3/TRBV12-4 | CASSPGGVAAQYF | TGTGCCAGCAGCCCCGGTGGGGTAGCAGCGCAGTATTTT
many | TRBJ2-5 | - | TRBV20-1 | CSARAPGTQETQYF | TGCAGTGCTAGAGCCCCAGGGACACAAGAGACCCAGTACTTC
many | TRBJ1-1 | TRBD1 | TRBV19 | CASSMGQGVRTEAFF | TGTGCCAGTAGTATGGGACAGGGTGTTCGGACTGAAGCTTTCTTT
many | TRBJ2-7 | - | TRBV27 | CASSLSFRLTGEQYF | TGTGCCAGCAGCCTGTCTTTCAGGCTGACCGGCGAGCAGTACTTC
few | TRBJ2-5 | - | TRBV27 | CASSSTGLQETQYF | TGTGCCAGCAGTTCCACGGGACTGCAGGAGACCCAGTACTTC
many | TRBJ2-3 | TRBD2 | TRBV10-3 | CAIMGGQGSDTQYF | TGTGCCATCATGGGAGGGCAGGGCTCAGATACGCAGTATTTT
- | TRBJ2-3 | - | TRBV27 | CASARGLEDTQYF | TGTGCCAGCGCCCGGGGCCTGGAAGATACGCAGTATTTT
- | TRBJ2-1 | - | TRBV19 | CASSISAAILYGEQFF | TGTGCCAGTAGTATCTCGGCGGCGATCCTTTATGGTGAGCAGTTCTTC
many | TRBJ2-3 | TRBD1 | TRBV20-1 | CSAGTGGTDTQYF | TGCAGTGCGGGAACAGGGGGCACAGATACGCAGTATTTT
many | TRBJ2-1 | TRBD2 | TRBV19 | CASSPSPLAGEQDEQFF | TGTGCCAGTAGTCCAAGTCCACTAGCGGGAGAGCAGGATGAGCAGTTCTTC
many | TRBJ1-1 | - | TRBV6-1 | CASRSQGTTEAFF | TGTGCCAGCAGGTCTCAGGGGACCACTGAAGCTTTCTTT
many | TRBJ1-2 | - | TRBV7-3 | CASSLGQEDGYTF | TGTGCCAGCAGCTTAGGGCAGGAGGATGGCTACACCTTC
many | TRBJ1-1 | - | TRBV6-1 | CASSPTWGARSDAEAFF | TGTGCCAGCAGCCCCACGTGGGGGGCGCGGTCTGACGCTGAAGCTTTCTTT
- | TRBJ2-3 | - | TRBV20-1 | CSARELVLNTDTQYF | TGCAGTGCTAGAGAACTAGTTCTCAACACAGATACGCAGTATTTT